This T cell receptor beta chain was sequenced for a study of blood T cell repertoires in COVID-19. Overall study context: The United States, Italy and Spain supplied acute and convalescent COVID-19 samples.

Libraries were prepared by immunoSEQ multiplex PCR; TCRdb keeps only in-frame clonotypes and omits some of them. The data hold 200,000 to 250,000 clones, with around 80% observed a single time. Germline V gives CDR1 SGHRS, CDR2 YFSETQ. V was clipped by 4 bases and J by 6 bases, with 14 bases between them. This CDR3 has 14 amino acids. During active infection, Seattle patients enrolled and were then monitored through disease. The sequenced sample was peripheral blood. The sequence was collected from a woman younger than 45 with COVID-19, enrolled during active disease. V is TRBV5-1 and J is TRBJ2-1, with D maybe TRBD1 (5 bases). CDR3 nucleotides: TGCGCCAGCAGCCCCCTCTCCACAGGCAATGAGCAGTTCTTC. Residues: CASSPLSTGNEQFF.